The next 2 T cell receptor beta chains were all read from a single sample in a study of T cell responses to AZD1222 COVID-19 vaccine. Assay: immunoSEQ multiplex PCR; the TCRdb copy retains only in-frame clones and omits some. The sample carries 95,000 to 150,000 clones, over 75% recorded once. Sequenced material: peripheral blood, taken on day 0 of AZD1222 vaccination. The receptors come from an adult in good health.

The chain has TRBV7-8 and TRBJ2-4; D unclear. CDR3 length equals 16 residues. The germline V gene has CDR1 SGHVS and CDR2 FQNEAQ. V dropped 4 bases and J dropped 1 base, with 14 bases sitting between them. The CDR3 region is CASSSRVVMAKNIQYF. The DNA of the CDR3 is TGTGCCAGCAGCTCCCGTGTGGTAATGGCCAAAAACATTCAGTACTTC. The full variable domain, rest sourced from reference TRBV7-8 and TRBJ2-4, is GAGVSQSPRYKVAKRGQDVALRCDPISGHVSLFWYQQALGQGPEFLTYFQNEAQLDKSGLPSDRFFAERPEGSVSTLKIQRTQQEDSAVYLCASSSRVVMAKNIQYFGAGTRLSVL.

Of note for this clone: This sample includes further DNA sequences coding for the same CDR3. The CDR3 sequence is CASSVGGLNTGELFF. CDR3 sequence (DNA): TGTGCCAGCAGCGTCGGCGGTTTGAACACCGGGGAGCTGTTTTTT. The chain combines TRBV9 with TRBJ2-2; no clear D. Trimming left V 2 bases short and J 1 base short, with 9 bases between. Germline V gene sequence: CDR1 SGDLS, CDR2 YYNGEE. The CDR3 totals 15 residues.